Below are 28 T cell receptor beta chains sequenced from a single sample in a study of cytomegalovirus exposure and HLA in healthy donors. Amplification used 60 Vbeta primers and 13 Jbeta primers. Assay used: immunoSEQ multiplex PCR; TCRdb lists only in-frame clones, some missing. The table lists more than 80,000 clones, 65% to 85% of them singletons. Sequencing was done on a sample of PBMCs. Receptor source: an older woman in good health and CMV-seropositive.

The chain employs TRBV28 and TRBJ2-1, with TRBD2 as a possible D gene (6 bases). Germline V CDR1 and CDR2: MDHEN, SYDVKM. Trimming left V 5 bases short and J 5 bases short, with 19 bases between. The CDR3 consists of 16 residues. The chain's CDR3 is CASSPSLGEDNNEQFF. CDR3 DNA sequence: TGTGCCAGCAGTCCCAGTTTAGGGGAGGATAACAATGAGCAGTTCTTC. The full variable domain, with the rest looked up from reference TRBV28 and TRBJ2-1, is DVKVTQSSRYLVKRTGEKVFLECVQDMDHENMFWYRQDPGLGLRLIYFSYDVKMKEKGDIPEGYSVSREKKERFSLILESASTNQTSMYLCASSPSLGEDNNEQFFGPGTRLTVL.

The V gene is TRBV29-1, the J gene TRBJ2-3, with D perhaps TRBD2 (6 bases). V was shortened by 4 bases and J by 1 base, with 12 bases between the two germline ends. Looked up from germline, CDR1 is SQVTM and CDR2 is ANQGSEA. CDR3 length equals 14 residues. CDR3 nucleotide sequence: TGCAGCGTTGGGAGCGGGCGGGGCACAGATACGCAGTATTTT. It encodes CSVGSGRGTDTQYF.

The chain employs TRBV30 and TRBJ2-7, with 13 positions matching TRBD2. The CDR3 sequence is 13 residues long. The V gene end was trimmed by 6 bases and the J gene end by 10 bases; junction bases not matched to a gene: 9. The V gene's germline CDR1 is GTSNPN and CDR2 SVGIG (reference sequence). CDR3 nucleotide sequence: TGTGCCTGTAGGACTAGCGGGAGTAAGGGACAGTACTTC. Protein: CACRTSGSKGQYF. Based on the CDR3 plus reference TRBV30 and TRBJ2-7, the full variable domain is SQTIHQWPATLVQPVGSPLSLECTVEGTSNPNLYWYRQAAGRGLQLLFYSVGIGQISSEVPQNLSASRPQDRQFILSSKKLLLSDSGFYLCACRTSGSKGQYFGPGTRLTVT.

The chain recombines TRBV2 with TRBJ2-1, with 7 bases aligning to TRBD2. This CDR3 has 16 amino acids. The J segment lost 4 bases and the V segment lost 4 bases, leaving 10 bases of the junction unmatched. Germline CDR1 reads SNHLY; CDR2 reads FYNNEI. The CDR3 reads CASSGPGLTTYNEQFF. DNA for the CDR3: TGTGCCAGCAGTGGTCCGGGACTAACTACTTACAATGAGCAGTTCTTC.

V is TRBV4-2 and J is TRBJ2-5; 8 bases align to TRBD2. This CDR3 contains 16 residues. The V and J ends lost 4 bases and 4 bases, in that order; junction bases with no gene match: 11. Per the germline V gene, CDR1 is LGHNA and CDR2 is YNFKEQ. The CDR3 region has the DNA TGTGCCAGCAGCCGAGGACTGGCGGGAGGCGGAGAGACCCAGTACTTC. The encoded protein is CASSRGLAGGGETQYF.

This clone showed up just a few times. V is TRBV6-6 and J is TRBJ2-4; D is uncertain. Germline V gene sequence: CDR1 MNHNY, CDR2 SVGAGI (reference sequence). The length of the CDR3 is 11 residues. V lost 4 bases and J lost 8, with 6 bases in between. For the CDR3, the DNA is TGTGCCAGCAGTTCGGTAGACATTCAGTACTTC. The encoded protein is CASSSVDIQYF.

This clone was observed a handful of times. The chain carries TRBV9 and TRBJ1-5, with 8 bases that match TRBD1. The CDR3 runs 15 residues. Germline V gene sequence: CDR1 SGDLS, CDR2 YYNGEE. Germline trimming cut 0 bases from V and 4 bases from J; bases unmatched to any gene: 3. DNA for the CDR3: TGTGCCAGCAGCGTAGGGACAGGGTGGAATCAGCCCCAGCATTTT. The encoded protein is CASSVGTGWNQPQHF. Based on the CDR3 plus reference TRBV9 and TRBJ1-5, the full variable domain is DSGVTQTPKHLITATGQRVTLRCSPRSGDLSVYWYQQSLDQGLQFLIQYYNGEERAKGNILERFSAQQFPDLHSELNLSSLELGDSALYFCASSVGTGWNQPQHFGDGTRLSIL.

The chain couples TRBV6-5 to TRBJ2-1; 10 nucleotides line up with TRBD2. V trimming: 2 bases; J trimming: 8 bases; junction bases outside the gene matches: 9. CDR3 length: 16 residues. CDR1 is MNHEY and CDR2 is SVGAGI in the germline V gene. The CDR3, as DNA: TGTGCCAGCAGTTACCGGCTAGCGGGAGACGGACATGAGCAGTTCTTC. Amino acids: CASSYRLAGDGHEQFF.

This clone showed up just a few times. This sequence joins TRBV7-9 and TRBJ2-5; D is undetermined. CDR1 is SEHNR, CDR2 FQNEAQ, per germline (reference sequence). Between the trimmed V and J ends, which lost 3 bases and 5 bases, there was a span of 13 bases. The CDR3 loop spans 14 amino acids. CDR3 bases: TGTGCCAGCAGCTTGCTCCAGAACGGGGAGACCCAGTACTTC. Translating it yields CASSLLQNGETQYF.

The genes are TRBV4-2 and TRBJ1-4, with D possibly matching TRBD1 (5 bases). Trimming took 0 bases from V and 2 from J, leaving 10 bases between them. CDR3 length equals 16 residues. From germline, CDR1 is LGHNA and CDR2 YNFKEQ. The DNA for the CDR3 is TGTGCCAGCAGCCAAGACAGGGTGGTTACTAATGAAAAACTGTTTTTT. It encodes CASSQDRVVTNEKLFF.

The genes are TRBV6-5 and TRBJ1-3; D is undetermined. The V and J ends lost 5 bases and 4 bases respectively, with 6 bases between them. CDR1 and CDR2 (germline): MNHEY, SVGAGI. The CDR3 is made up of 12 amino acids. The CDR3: CASSQQGNTIYF. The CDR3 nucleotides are TGTGCCAGCAGTCAACAGGGAAACACCATATATTTT.

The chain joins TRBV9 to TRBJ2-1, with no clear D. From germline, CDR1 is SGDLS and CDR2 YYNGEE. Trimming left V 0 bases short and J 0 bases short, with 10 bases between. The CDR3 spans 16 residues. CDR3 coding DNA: TGTGCCAGCAGCGTAGCTCAGCGTAGCTCCTACAATGAGCAGTTCTTC. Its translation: CASSVAQRSSYNEQFF.

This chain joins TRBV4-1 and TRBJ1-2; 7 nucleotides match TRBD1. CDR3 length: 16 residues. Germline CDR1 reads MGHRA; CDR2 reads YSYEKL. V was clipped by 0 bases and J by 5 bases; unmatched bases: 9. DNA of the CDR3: TGCGCCAGCAGCCAAGACCCAGGGGGGTCAGGGTATGGCTACACCTTC. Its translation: CASSQDPGGSGYGYTF.

CDR3 region: CASSVEAGGWGTQYF. The CDR3 nucleotides are TGTGCCAGCAGCGTAGAAGCGGGGGGCTGGGGGACCCAGTACTTC. This sequence joins TRBV9 and TRBJ2-5, with TRBD2 identical over 9 bases. The CDR3 is made up of 15 amino acids. From germline, CDR1 is SGDLS and CDR2 YYNGEE. V lost 0 bases to trimming and J lost 7 bases; unmatched junction nucleotides: 7.

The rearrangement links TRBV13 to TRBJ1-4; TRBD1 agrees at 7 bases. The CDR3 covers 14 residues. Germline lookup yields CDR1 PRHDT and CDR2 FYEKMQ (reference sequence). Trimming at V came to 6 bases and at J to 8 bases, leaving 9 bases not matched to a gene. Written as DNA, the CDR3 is TGTGCCAGCAGTCGTAGGGGGCTAAAGGAAAAACTGTTTTTT. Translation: CASSRRGLKEKLFF.

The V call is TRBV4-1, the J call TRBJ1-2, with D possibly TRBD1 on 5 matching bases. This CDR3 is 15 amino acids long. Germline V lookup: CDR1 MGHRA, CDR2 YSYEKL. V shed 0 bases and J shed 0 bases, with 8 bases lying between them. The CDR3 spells CASSQEQVANYGYTF. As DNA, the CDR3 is TGCGCCAGCAGCCAAGAACAGGTAGCTAACTATGGCTACACCTTC.

CDR3 region: CASNVLAGNTGELFF. CDR3 nucleotides: TGTGCCAGTAACGTGTTAGCGGGAAACACCGGGGAGCTGTTTTTT. The chain combines TRBV19 with TRBJ2-2; TRBD2 matches 8 bases. CDR1 is LNHDA, CDR2 SQIVND, per germline (reference sequence). There are 15 residues in the CDR3. Unmatched junction bases numbered 6, after V lost 7 bases and J lost 2 bases.

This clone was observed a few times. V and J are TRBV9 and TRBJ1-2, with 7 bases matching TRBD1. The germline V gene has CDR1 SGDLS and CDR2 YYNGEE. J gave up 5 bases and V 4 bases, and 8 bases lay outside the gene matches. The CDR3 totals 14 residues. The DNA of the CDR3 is TGTGCCAGCAGCCGGCTAACAGGGGAGTATGGCTACACCTTC. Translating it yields CASSRLTGEYGYTF.

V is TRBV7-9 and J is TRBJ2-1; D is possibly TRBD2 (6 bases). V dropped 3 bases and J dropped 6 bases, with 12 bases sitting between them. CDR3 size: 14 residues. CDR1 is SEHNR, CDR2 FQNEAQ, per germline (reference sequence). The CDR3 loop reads CASSFEGGANEQFF. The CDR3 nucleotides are TGTGCCAGCAGCTTTGAGGGAGGAGCCAATGAGCAGTTCTTC.

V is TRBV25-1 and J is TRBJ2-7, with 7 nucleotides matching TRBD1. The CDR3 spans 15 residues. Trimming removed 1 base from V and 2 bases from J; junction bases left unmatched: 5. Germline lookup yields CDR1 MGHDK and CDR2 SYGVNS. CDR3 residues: CASSEWEGGTYEQYF. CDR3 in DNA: TGTGCCAGCAGTGAATGGGAAGGGGGCACCTACGAGCAGTACTTC.

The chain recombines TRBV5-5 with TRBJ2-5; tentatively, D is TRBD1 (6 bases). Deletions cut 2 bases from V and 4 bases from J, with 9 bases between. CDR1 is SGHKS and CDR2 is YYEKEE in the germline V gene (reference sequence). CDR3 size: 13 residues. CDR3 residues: CASSFQGGETQYF. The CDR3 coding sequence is TGTGCCAGCAGCTTCCAAGGGGGAGAGACCCAGTACTTC.

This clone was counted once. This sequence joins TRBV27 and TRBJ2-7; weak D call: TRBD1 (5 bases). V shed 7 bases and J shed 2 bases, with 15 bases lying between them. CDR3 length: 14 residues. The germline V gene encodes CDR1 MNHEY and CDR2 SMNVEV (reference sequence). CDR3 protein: CASKFRAITYEQYF. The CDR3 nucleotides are TGTGCCAGCAAGTTCAGGGCTATTACCTACGAGCAGTACTTC.

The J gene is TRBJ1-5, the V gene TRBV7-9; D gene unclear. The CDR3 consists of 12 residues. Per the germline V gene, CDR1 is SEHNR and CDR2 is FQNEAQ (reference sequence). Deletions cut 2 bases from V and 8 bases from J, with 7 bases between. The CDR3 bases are TGTGCCAGCAGCTTAAGTACGGAGCCCCAGCATTTT. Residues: CASSLSTEPQHF.

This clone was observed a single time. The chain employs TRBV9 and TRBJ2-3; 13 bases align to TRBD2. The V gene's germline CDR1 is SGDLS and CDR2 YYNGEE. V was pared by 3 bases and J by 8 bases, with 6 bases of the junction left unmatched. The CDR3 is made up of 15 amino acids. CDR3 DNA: TGTGCCAGCAGCGGGACTAGCGGGAGACCGGGTACGCAGTATTTT. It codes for CASSGTSGRPGTQYF.

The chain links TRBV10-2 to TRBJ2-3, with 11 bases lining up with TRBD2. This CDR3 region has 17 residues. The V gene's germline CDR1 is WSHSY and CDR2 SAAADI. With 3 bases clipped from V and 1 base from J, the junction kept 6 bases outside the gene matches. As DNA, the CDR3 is TGCGCCAGCAGTGACGTTAGCGGGAGGGCCGGCACAGATACGCAGTATTTT. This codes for CASSDVSGRAGTDTQYF.

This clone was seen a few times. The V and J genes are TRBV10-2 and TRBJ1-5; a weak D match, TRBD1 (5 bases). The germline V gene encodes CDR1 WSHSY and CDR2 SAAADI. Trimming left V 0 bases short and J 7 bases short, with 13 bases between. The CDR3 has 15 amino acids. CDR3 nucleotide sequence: TGCGCCAGCAGTGAGTCCCCCAGGGTTGGCCAGCCCCAGCATTTT. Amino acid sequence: CASSESPRVGQPQHF.

Here the CDR3 DNA reads TGTGCCAGCAGCCAGGATAGATCGGTTGAAGCTTTCTTT. This codes for CASSQDRSVEAFF. The J gene is TRBJ1-1, the V gene TRBV11-1; D gene unclear. This CDR3 spans 13 amino acids. Trimming pared 5 bases from V and 7 bases from J, leaving 14 bases between. Per the germline V gene, CDR1 is SGHAT and CDR2 is FQDESV (reference sequence).

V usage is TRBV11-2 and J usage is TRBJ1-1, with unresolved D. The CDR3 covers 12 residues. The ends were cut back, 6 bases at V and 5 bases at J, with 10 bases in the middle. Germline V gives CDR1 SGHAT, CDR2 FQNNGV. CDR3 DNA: TGTGCCAGCAGTCCCGGTAGAACTGAAGCTTTCTTT. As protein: CASSPGRTEAFF.